This is a list of T cell receptor beta chains from one sample in a study of T-cell reconstitution after alpha-beta-depleted transplantation in children. Via MiXCR, TCRdb re-called the PCR reads, giving one row per CDR3 protein. The sample includes about 610,000 distinct CDR3 sequences, approximately 10% of them seen just once. Source: PBMCs from the stem cell graft donor, taken from the stem cell graft. The receptors were gathered from a human donor who donated a stem cell graft to a child with acute myeloid leukemia. The CDR3 runs from the conserved cysteine through the conserved F or W. A D gene is named only where the DNA matches it firmly. Some rows have no size entry. The others give once, few or many, or a class for an expanded clone.

CDR3 DNA	CDR3 protein	D gene	V gene	J gene	clone size
TGTGCCAGCAGTTTCAGCGAGGCAGGGGGCGCAAACACTGAAGCTTTCTTT	CASSFSEAGGANTEAFF	TRBD1	TRBV27	TRBJ1-1	.
TGTGCTAGCAGCTTAGCGTTGGGGGATACGCAGTATTTT	CASSLALGDTQYF	.	TRBV7-7	TRBJ2-3	.
TGTGCCAGCAGCTTAAATTCGGTCTCCGAGCAGTACTTC	CASSLNSVSEQYF	.	TRBV7-2	TRBJ2-7	few
TGCAGCGTTGAAACGACAAACCACAATGAGCAGTTCTTC	CSVETTNHNEQFF	.	TRBV29-1	TRBJ2-1	few
TGTGCCAGCAGTCCGGACAGCTCCGGGACTGGCTCCTACGAGCAGTACTTC	CASSPDSSGTGSYEQYF	.	TRBV6-1	TRBJ2-7	.
TGTGCCAGCAGCCCAGGTTTTCGGGGTGTTAAGAACACCATATATTTT	CASSPGFRGVKNTIYF	.	TRBV14	TRBJ1-3	many
TGCAGTGCCCCGCAAGGGAGCGGGACCACCGGGGAGCTGTTTTTT	CSAPQGSGTTGELFF	TRBD2	TRBV20-1	TRBJ2-2	many
TGCAGTGCTAACGCGGGACAGGGGACAGATACGCAGTATTTT	CSANAGQGTDTQYF	TRBD1	TRBV20-1	TRBJ2-3	many
TGCAGCGTTGGTGAGGGGGCCTACGAGCAGTACTTC	CSVGEGAYEQYF	.	TRBV29-1	TRBJ2-7	many
TGTGCCAGCTCACCAACTAACATACCCGAGCAGTACTTC	CASSPTNIPEQYF	.	TRBV18	TRBJ2-7	few
TGCAGTGCTAGAGCGGGGTTCGGTACTTATAGCAATCAGCCCCAGCATTTT	CSARAGFGTYSNQPQHF	.	TRBV20-1	TRBJ1-5	.
TGTGCCAGTAAAGGTCGCTTACGGAGCACAGATACGCAGTATTTT	CASKGRLRSTDTQYF	.	TRBV19	TRBJ2-3	.
TGTGCCAGCAGTTTTCGAGAAATCGTTCCCCTCGAGCAGTACTTC	CASSFREIVPLEQYF	.	TRBV28	TRBJ2-7	few
TGTGCCAGCAGAAGCCGGGACCGCTCCAATCAGCCCCAGCATTTT	CASRSRDRSNQPQHF	.	TRBV6-8	TRBJ1-5	.
TGCAGTGCCCCACCCGACGGCGGGAGCTCCTACAATGAGCAGTTCTTC	CSAPPDGGSSYNEQFF	TRBD2	TRBV20-1	TRBJ2-1	few
TGCAGTGCGGCAATGGGCAATCAGCCCCAGCATTTT	CSAAMGNQPQHF	.	TRBV20-1	TRBJ1-5	many
TGTGCCAGCAATCTACCGGGACTAGCGGGAGCTGGGAGCACAGATACGCAGTATTTT	CASNLPGLAGAGSTDTQYF	TRBD2	TRBV12-3/TRBV12-4	TRBJ2-3	.
TGTGCCAGCTCACCACCTCTGACTAGCGACGGCGGGAATGAGCAGTTCTTC	CASSPPLTSDGGNEQFF	TRBD2	TRBV18	TRBJ2-1	once
TGCGCCAGCAGCTTGGCAGGGGCCCTGGGCACTGAAGCTTTCTTT	CASSLAGALGTEAFF	.	TRBV5-1	TRBJ1-1	many
TGCGCCAGCAGCTTGGCCGGGACAGGGGGCCGGATGGGGAGGAACACTGAAGCTTTCTTT	CASSLAGTGGRMGRNTEAFF	TRBD1	TRBV5-1	TRBJ1-1	few
TGCGCCAGCAGCCATTCCGTCCTCGTGGACGAGCAGTACTTC	CASSHSVLVDEQYF	.	TRBV4-3	TRBJ2-7	many
TGCGCCAGCAGCGATAATACAGGTATCGTACTTGAAGCTTTCTTT	CASSDNTGIVLEAFF	.	TRBV5-1	TRBJ1-1	few
TGTGCCAGCAGCTTAGTAGTGACAGCGGGAGGTGGAGGACGCGAGCAGTACTTC	CASSLVVTAGGGGREQYF	TRBD2	TRBV7-8	TRBJ2-7	.
TGTGCCAGCAGTACGGGACTCGGGGATACGCAGTATTTT	CASSTGLGDTQYF	.	TRBV28	TRBJ2-3	few
TGTGCCAGCAGCTTAGCGGGGACTTCCCCCTACAATGAGCAGTTCTTC	CASSLAGTSPYNEQFF	.	TRBV7-8	TRBJ2-1	many
TGCAGCGCAAGGGGGGTGGAGGAGACCCAGTACTTC	CSARGVEETQYF	.	TRBV29-1	TRBJ2-5	many
TGTGCCTGCTGTCCGGGACAGGGGGCCCCAAACCCTTCCTACAATGAGCAGTTCTTC	CACCPGQGAPNPSYNEQFF	TRBD1	TRBV2	TRBJ2-1	.
TGCAGCGTTTATAACACTGAAGCTTTCTTT	CSVYNTEAFF	.	TRBV29-1	TRBJ1-1	.
TGTGCCAGCAGTTTAAGGTTTTCGAGGGGTTACAATGAGCAGTTCTTC	CASSLRFSRGYNEQFF	.	TRBV27	TRBJ2-1	few
TGTGCCAGCAGCCCTGGGGCTAGCGGGAGCGGGGGTACGCAGTATTTT	CASSPGASGSGGTQYF	TRBD2	TRBV7-2	TRBJ2-3	few
TGCGCCAGCAGCCAAGATTTTCCCGACCAACACTCCTACGAGCAGTACTTC	CASSQDFPDQHSYEQYF	.	TRBV4-3	TRBJ2-7	few
TGTGCCAGCGGGATGAGGGCCTCCGGGAGCTACGAGCAGTACTTC	CASGMRASGSYEQYF	.	TRBV6-1	TRBJ2-7	few
TGCGCCAGCAAAGGGGTTATGAACACTGAAGCTTTCTTT	CASKGVMNTEAFF	.	TRBV5-1	TRBJ1-1	many
TGCAGCGTTGAAGGAGGACCGAATAATGAAAAACTGTTTTTT	CSVEGGPNNEKLFF	.	TRBV29-1	TRBJ1-4	few
TGTGCTAGTGGCCGTTTAGCGGGGGGGAACACCGGGGAGCTGTTTTTT	CASGRLAGGNTGELFF	TRBD2	TRBV12-5	TRBJ2-2	few
TGTGCCAGCAGATCTAGGGGACACAACAATGAGCAGTTCTTC	CASRSRGHNNEQFF	.	TRBV2	TRBJ2-1	few
TGTGCCAGCAGCCCCGGGACTAGCTCCTACGAGCAGTACTTC	CASSPGTSSYEQYF	TRBD2	TRBV18	TRBJ2-7	many
TGTGCCAGCAGTTCCGGGGCAGACACCATATATTTT	CASSSGADTIYF	.	TRBV7-6	TRBJ1-3	few
TGCAGTGCTACTAGCGGGACCAATGAGCAGTTCTTC	CSATSGTNEQFF	TRBD2	TRBV20-1	TRBJ2-1	few
TGTGCCAGCAGCGTAGCGGACGGCTCCTACGAGCAGTACTTC	CASSVADGSYEQYF	.	TRBV9	TRBJ2-7	few
TGTGCCAGCAGTCTGGCTGTGGGACTAGCGACATTGGGTTCGATGACAGATACGCAGTATTTT	CASSLAVGLATLGSMTDTQYF	TRBD2	TRBV6-2/TRBV6-3	TRBJ2-3	few